This TCR beta chain comes out of a study of shared clonotypes between healthy human individuals. Points on this clone: Its cognate antigen is unknown.

This CDR3 is 11 amino acids long. Regarding the study as a whole: When compared with the clonotypes that were shared by all four sorted-subset donors, the non-shared clonotypes turned out to have lower generation probabilities.

Execution of the assay was at deep level. Each replicate PCR on the sorted subsets used roughly 200 ng DNA (approximately 27,000 T cell genomes). In the authors' workflow: Junction-only sequences without quality scores were provided by ImmunoSEQ, so filtering was different. Sequencing was performed with immunoSEQ multiplex PCR; in TCRdb, only in-frame clones are kept and a portion is missing. V and J calls and clone size come straight from that table; D and trimming were deduced from the DNA. The profile covers 2 million or so clones, with over 85% appearing a single time and 0.13% taken by the ten largest.

This TCR came from a man younger than 35 in good health. Sequenced sample: naive CD4+ T cells sorted from blood. Subset here: CD45RA+ positively selected. The J gene is TRBJ2-7, the V gene TRBV21-1; the table's D call, TRBD2, has no DNA check behind it. TRBV21-1 is a pseudogene. The CDR3 region is CASRMSYEQYF. CDR3 nucleotides: TGTGCCAGCAGAATGAGCTACGAGCAGTACTTC.